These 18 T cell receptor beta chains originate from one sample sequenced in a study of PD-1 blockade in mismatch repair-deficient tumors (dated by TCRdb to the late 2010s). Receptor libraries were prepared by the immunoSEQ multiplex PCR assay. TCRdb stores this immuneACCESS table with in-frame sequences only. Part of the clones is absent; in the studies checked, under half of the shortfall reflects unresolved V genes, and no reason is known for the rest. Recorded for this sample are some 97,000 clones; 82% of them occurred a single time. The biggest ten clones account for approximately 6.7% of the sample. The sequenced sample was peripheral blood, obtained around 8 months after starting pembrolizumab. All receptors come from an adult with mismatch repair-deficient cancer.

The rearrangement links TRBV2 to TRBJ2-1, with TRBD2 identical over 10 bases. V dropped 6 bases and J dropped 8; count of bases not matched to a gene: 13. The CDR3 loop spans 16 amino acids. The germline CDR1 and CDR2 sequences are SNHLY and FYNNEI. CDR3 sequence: CASRDNPGLATDEQFF. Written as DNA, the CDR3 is TGTGCCAGCAGGGATAATCCGGGACTAGCGACGGATGAGCAGTTCTTC.

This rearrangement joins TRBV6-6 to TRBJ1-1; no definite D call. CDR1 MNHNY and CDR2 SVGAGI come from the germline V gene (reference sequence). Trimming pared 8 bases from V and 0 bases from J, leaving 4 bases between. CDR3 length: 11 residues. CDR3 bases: TGTGCCAGCCGGCTGAACACTGAAGCTTTCTTT. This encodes CASRLNTEAFF.

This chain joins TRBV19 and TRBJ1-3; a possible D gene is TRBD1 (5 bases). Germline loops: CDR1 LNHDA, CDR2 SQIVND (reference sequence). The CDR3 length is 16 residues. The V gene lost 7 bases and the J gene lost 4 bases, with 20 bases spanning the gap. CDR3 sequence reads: CASNTPGPVSGNTIYF. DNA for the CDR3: TGTGCCAGTAATACCCCGGGACCCGTCTCCGGAAACACCATATATTTT.

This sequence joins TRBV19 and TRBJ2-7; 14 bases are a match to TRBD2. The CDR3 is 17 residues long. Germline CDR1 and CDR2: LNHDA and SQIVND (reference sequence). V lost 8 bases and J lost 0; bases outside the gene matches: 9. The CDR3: CASAGTSGSKSSYEQYF. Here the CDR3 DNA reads TGTGCCAGTGCCGGGACTAGCGGGAGTAAATCCTCCTACGAGCAGTACTTC.

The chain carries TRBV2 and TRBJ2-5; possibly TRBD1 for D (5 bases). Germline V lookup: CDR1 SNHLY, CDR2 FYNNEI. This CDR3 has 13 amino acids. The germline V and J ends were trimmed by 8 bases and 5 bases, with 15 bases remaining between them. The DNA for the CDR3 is TGTGCCAGCGTGAGTTCAGGGCGGGAGACCCAGTACTTC. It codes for CASVSSGRETQYF.

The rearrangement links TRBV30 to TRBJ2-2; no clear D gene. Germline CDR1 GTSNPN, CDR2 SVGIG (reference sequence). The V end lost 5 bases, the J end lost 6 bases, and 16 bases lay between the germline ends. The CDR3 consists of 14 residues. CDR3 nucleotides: TGTGCCTGGTTATCCCATCGACCCGCCGGGGAGCTGTTTTTT. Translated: CAWLSHRPAGELFF. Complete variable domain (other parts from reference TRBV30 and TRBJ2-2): SQTIHQWPATLVQPVGSPLSLECTVEGTSNPNLYWYRQAAGRGLQLLFYSVGIGQISSEVPQNLSASRPQDRQFILSSKKLLLSDSGFYLCAWLSHRPAGELFFGEGSRLTVL.

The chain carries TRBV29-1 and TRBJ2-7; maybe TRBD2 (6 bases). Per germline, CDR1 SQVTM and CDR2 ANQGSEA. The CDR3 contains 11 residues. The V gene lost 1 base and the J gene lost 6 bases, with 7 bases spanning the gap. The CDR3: CSVEVGGEQYF. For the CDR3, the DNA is TGCAGCGTTGAAGTGGGAGGCGAGCAGTACTTC.

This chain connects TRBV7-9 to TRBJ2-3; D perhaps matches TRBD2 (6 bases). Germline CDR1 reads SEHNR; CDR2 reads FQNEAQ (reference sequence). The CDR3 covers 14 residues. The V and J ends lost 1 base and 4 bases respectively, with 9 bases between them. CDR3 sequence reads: CASSLGGGSDTQYF. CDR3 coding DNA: TGTGCCAGCAGCTTAGGAGGAGGGTCAGATACGCAGTATTTT.

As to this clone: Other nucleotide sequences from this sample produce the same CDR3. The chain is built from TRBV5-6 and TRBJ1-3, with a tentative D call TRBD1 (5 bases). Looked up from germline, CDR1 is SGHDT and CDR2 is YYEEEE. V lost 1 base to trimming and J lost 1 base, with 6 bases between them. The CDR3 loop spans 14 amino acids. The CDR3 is CASSLPGSGNTIYF. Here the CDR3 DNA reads TGTGCCAGCAGCTTGCCAGGGTCTGGAAACACCATATATTTT.

CDR3: CASAPGTGYEQYF. CDR3 sequence (DNA): TGTGCCAGCGCCCCTGGGACGGGCTACGAGCAGTACTTC. V is TRBV6-6 and J is TRBJ2-7, with D possibly being TRBD1 or TRBD2 (5 bases each). V was clipped by 8 bases and J by 3 bases, with 14 bases between them. The CDR3 covers 13 residues. CDR1 is MNHNY, CDR2 SVGAGI, per germline (reference sequence).

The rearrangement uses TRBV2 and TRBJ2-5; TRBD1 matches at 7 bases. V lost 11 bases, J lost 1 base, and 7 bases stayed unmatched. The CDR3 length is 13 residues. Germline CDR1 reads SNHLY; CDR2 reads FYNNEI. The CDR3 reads CAAWGQPQETQYF. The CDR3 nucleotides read TGTGCCGCATGGGGACAGCCCCAAGAGACCCAGTACTTC.

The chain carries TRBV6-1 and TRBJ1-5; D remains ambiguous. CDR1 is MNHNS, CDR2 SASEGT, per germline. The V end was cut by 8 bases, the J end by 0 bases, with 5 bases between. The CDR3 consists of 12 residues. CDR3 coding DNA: TGTGCCAGCCGTAATAGCAATCAGCCCCAGCATTTT. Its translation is CASRNSNQPQHF.

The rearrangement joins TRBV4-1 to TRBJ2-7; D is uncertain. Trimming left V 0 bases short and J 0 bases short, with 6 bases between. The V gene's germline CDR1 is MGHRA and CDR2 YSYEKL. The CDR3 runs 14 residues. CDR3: CASSQEHHSYEQYF. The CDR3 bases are TGCGCCAGCAGCCAAGAGCACCACTCCTACGAGCAGTACTTC.

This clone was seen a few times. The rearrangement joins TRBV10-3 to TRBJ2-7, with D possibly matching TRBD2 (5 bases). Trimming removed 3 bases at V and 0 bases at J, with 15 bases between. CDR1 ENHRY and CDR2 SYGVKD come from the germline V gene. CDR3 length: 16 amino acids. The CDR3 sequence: CAISDRGKRNSYEQYF. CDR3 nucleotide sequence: TGTGCCATCAGTGATCGTGGGAAGCGGAACTCCTACGAGCAGTACTTC.

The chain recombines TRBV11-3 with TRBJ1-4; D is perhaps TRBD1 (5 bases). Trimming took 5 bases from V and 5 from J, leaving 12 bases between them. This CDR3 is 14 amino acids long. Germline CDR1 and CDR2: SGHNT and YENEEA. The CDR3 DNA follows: TGTGCCAGCAGCCCGGGACCGGAAAATGAAAAACTGTTTTTT. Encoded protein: CASSPGPENEKLFF.

The CDR3 DNA reads TGTGCCAGCAGCGTAGTCGACAGGTCGAACACTGAAGCTTTCTTT. This translates into CASSVVDRSNTEAFF. The genes are TRBV9 and TRBJ1-1, with TRBD1 as a possible D gene (6 bases). This CDR3 region has 15 residues. V gave up 0 bases and J gave up 1 base, with 10 bases separating them. The germline V gene has CDR1 SGDLS and CDR2 YYNGEE.

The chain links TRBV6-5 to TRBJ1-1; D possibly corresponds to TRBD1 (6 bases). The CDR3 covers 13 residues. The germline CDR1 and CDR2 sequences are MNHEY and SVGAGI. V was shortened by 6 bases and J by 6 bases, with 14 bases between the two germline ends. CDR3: CASRQGLNAEAFF. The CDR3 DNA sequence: TGTGCCAGCAGACAGGGCCTGAATGCTGAAGCTTTCTTT.

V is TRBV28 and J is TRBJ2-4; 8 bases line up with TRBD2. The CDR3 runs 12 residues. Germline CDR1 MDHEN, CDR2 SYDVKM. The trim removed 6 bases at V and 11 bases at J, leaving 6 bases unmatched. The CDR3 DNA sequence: TGTGCCAGCAGGGCGGGAGGTACCGTTCAGTACTTC. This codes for CASRAGGTVQYF. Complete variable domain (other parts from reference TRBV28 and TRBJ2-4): DVKVTQSSRYLVKRTGEKVFLECVQDMDHENMFWYRQDPGLGLRLIYFSYDVKMKEKGDIPEGYSVSREKKERFSLILESASTNQTSMYLCASRAGGTVQYFGAGTRLSVL.